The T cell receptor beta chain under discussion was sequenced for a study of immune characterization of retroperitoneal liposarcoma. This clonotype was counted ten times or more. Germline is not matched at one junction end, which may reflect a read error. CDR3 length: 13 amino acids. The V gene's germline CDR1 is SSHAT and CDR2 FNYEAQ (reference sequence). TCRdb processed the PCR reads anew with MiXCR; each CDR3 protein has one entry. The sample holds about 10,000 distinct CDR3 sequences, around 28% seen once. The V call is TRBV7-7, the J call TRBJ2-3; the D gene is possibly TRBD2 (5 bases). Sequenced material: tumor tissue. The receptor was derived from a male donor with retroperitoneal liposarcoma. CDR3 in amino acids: CASSRGYTDTQYF. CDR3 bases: TGTGCTAGCAGCCGGGGTTACACAGATACGCAGTATTTT.